The TCR beta chain under discussion was sequenced for a study of neurological immune-mediated disorders. Trimming removed 1 base at V and 4 bases at J, with 6 bases between. The CDR3 covers 12 residues. The germline CDR1 and CDR2 sequences are DFQATT and SNEGSKA (reference sequence). Time point here: technical triplicate 2. Sorted libraries were derived from about a million CD4+ or CD8+ T cells. Synthesis of cDNA was performed by 5'RACE using 10-nucleotide random UMIs. TCRdb ran MiXCR on the 5' RACE reads and lists one entry per CDR3 protein. The sample has approximately 28,000 distinct CDR3 sequences, about an eighth seen once. This clonotype was recorded many times. Its antigen is not known. Study findings and constraints: None of the CDR3 amino acid sequences in expanded clones turned up in more than one subject, which points to private repertoires in all groups.

This sequence originates from a female donor with HTLV-1-associated myelopathy (HAM/TSP). The chain is built from TRBV20-1 and TRBJ2-3; D ambiguous. Sequences were obtained from CD4+ T cells from blood. The CDR3 protein is CSARAGPDTQYF. The DNA for the CDR3 is TGCAGTGCTAGAGCAGGCCCAGATACGCAGTATTTT.